The sequence of this TCR beta chain was determined in a study of molecular identifiers for immune sequencing clone quantification. About the study: The replicate experiment used RNA from 20,000 or 100,000 naive CD8 cells. This RNA was split into five aliquots, and four of them were sequenced.

The authors gated naive CD8 T cells as CD8+CD4-CCR7+CD45RA+ for sorting. This clonotype was counted many times. J gave up 2 bases and V 3 bases, and 11 bases lay outside the gene matches. This CDR3 spans 16 amino acids. The germline V gene encodes CDR1 SGDLS and CDR2 YYNGEE. TCRdb used MiXCR to reprocess the PCR reads, holding one entry per CDR3 protein. The profile shows around 54,000 distinct CDR3 sequences, 20% to 25% of them singletons. Sequencing input: naive CD8+ T cells from blood, with Jurkat cell RNA spiked in. Noted subset: FACS-sorted CD8+CD4-CCR7+CD45RA+ naive T cells. The source of this sequence is a human donor in good health. Some libraries in this study had Jurkat cell RNA spiked in. This chain connects TRBV9 to TRBJ2-7; TRBD1 agrees at 7 bases. The CDR3 is CASSGGLTGNPYEQYF. For the CDR3, the DNA is TGTGCCAGCAGCGGGGGGTTGACAGGGAACCCCTACGAGCAGTACTTC.